This TCR beta chain was found in a study of T cells in Graves' hyperthyroidism and ophthalmopathy. Study-wide results and caveats: Ophthalmopathy, which appeared later, was predicted by the model a median approximately six months before onset.

V lost 6 bases, J lost 1 base, and 9 bases lay in between. This CDR3 is built from 14 residues. Germline assignment: CDR1 SEHNR and CDR2 FQNEAQ (reference sequence). The investigators amplified TCR beta CDR3 regions from RNA transcripts. In the first-round RT-PCR of the TCR CDR3, the HTBI primer set was used. TCRdb ran MiXCR on the multiplex PCR reads and lists one entry per CDR3 protein. Of a few hundred thousand distinct CDR3 sequences in the sample, around 46% are singletons; the top ten hold 8.2%. Hyperthyroidism, newly diagnosed and lasting under 2 months, affected patients aged 18 to 65. Exclusions: uncontrolled infection, other autoimmune disease, pregnancy, lactation. Diagnoses rested on clinical symptoms, serum thyroxine and TRAb, thyroid ultrasound and orbital computed tomography. This clonotype turned up a few times. Its antigen is unknown.

Sequencing was carried out using peripheral blood or thyroid tissue (not recorded which). V and J are TRBV7-9 and TRBJ1-4; D remains ambiguous. The clonotype was recovered from a woman younger than 30 with Graves' hyperthyroidism. DNA for the CDR3: TGTGCCAGCAGTTTACCGGGAACTAATGAAAAACTGTTTTTT. Translation: CASSLPGTNEKLFF.